This TCR beta chain was sequenced during a study of blood T cell repertoires in COVID-19. The overall study: Specimens from acute and convalescent COVID-19 originated in the United States, Italy and Spain.

As processed by the authors: Amplification from reference gene primers served as the basis for estimated nucleated cell counts. Assay: immunoSEQ multiplex PCR; the TCRdb copy retains only in-frame clones and omits some. The V and J calls and clone size come from that table; D and trimming were worked out from the DNA. This sample has about 84,000 clones, with 75% to 85% found just once. CDR1 is MNHEY, CDR2 SMNVEV, per germline (reference sequence). Losses at the gene ends were 1 base for V and 5 bases for J; bases not matched to a gene: 13. The CDR3 contains 19 residues. This chain connects TRBV27 to TRBJ2-3; TRBD2 matches 12 bases. The material sequenced was peripheral blood. This TCR derives from an elderly woman with acute or convalescent COVID-19. As DNA, the CDR3 is TGTGCCAGCAGTTTATTGTGGACTAGCGGGAAGGGTACGGTAGATACGCAGTATTTT. Translated: CASSLLWTSGKGTVDTQYF.